A single T cell receptor beta chain is shown here with its context. The CDR3 has 12 amino acids. V was cut by 3 bases and J by 7 bases, with 10 bases left in between. Germline V gives CDR1 KGHSH, CDR2 LQKENI. This specimen belongs to a study of blood T cell repertoires in COVID-19. Some clones are missing from TCRdb's copy, which holds only in-frame ones; the method was immunoSEQ multiplex PCR. This table has around 280,000 clones, roughly nine tenths appearing once. The V call is TRBV18, the J call TRBJ2-7; D is unresolved. The sequencing sample was made of peripheral blood. The clonotype comes from a woman in her forties or fifties who had recovered from COVID-19. The chain's CDR3 is CASSPQSREQYF. CDR3 nucleotides: TGTGCCAGCTCACCTCAATCGCGGGAGCAGTACTTC.